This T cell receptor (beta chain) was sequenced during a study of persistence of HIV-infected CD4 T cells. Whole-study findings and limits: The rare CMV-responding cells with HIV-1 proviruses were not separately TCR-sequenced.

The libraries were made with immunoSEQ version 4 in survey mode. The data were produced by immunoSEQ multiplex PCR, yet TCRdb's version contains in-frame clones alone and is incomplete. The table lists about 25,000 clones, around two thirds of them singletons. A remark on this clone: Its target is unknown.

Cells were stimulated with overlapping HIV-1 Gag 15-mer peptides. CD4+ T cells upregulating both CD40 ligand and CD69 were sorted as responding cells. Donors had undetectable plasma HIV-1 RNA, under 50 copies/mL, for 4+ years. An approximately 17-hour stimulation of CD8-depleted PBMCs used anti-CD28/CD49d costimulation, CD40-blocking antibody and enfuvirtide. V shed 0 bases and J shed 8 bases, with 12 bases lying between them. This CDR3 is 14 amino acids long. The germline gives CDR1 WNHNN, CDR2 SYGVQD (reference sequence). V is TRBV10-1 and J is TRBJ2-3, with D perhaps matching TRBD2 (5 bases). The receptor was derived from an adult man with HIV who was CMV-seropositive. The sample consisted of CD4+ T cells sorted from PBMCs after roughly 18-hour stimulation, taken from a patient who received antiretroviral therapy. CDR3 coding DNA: TGCGCCAGCAGTGAGTCGAATGCAGGAGGTACGCAGTATTTT. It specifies CASSESNAGGTQYF.